The source of this T cell receptor (beta chain) is a study of shared clonotypes between healthy human individuals. Study summary: Serving as donors were two women and three men, whose ages spanned 18 to 49. Points from the study as a whole: A few donors shared 5% to 5.5% of their naive CD4 clonotypes.

Assay: immunoSEQ multiplex PCR; the TCRdb copy retains only in-frame clones and omits some. Of some 1,100,000 clones in the sample, approximately 78% were seen once. As concerns this clone: Its antigen is as yet unknown.

The investigators split CD4+ cells into a CD45RA+ naive subset and a CD45RA-negative memory subset. The length of the CDR3 is 14 residues. Trimming removed 0 bases from V and 7 bases from J; junction bases left unmatched: 2. The germline CDR1 and CDR2 sequences are SGHTA and FQGTGA. Input material: memory CD4+ T cells from PBMCs. The subset here: CD45RA-negative fraction. The J gene is TRBJ2-1, the V gene TRBV7-3; 8 bases line up with TRBD2. The clonotype was recovered from a man aged 18 to 30 in good health. Some clones in this sample may be carry-over from other donors' samples. As DNA, the CDR3 is TGTGCCAGCAGCTTAACTCCGGGGGGGAATGAGCAGTTCTTC. Its protein is CASSLTPGGNEQFF.